Listed here are 14 T cell receptor beta chains from one sample, sequenced in a study of vaccination effects on CD4 cells after COVID-19. Measured with immunoSEQ multiplex PCR; TCRdb has only the in-frame clones, and not every one. Among more than 30,000 clones, 65% to 75% were seen once, and the ten largest hold 2.5% to 3.5%. Antigen specificity for these receptors is unknown. Investigators separated out CD4+ T cells once less than 11 days of culture had passed. The source material was CD4+ T cells from PBMCs cultured without peptide, sampled before COVID-19 vaccination. The receptors were sampled from a human donor who received a COVID-19 vaccine.

The J gene is TRBJ2-1, the V gene TRBV30; no firm D call. The CDR3 totals 16 residues. The germline gives CDR1 GTSNPN, CDR2 SVGIG (reference sequence). V shed 0 bases and J shed 0 bases, with 12 bases lying between them. This chain's CDR3 is CAWSVRGLSSYNEQFF. In DNA form, the CDR3 reads TGTGCCTGGAGTGTACGAGGATTGAGCTCCTACAATGAGCAGTTCTTC.

The rearrangement uses TRBV28 and TRBJ2-7, with 10 bases that match TRBD2. The CDR3 sequence is 14 residues long. V was pared by 10 bases and J by 5 bases, with 11 bases of the junction left unmatched. Germline loops: CDR1 MDHEN, CDR2 SYDVKM. The CDR3 reads CATLRSSGSNEQYF. In DNA, the CDR3 is TGTGCCACTCTCCGCTCTAGCGGGAGCAACGAGCAGTACTTC.

V gene TRBV21-1 combines with J gene TRBJ1-4; the tabulated D call, TRBD1, remains unverified against the DNA. TRBV21-1 is annotated as a pseudogene. This CDR3 is 16 amino acids long. The CDR3: CASSKEAGTSNEKLFF. The CDR3 DNA follows: TGTGCCAGCAGCAAAGAGGCAGGTACGTCTAATGAAAAACTGTTTTTT.

The chain combines TRBV2 with TRBJ1-3, with D unresolved. The CDR3 length is 14 residues. Germline V lookup: CDR1 SNHLY, CDR2 FYNNEI. The V gene lost 6 bases and the J gene lost 4 bases, with 13 bases spanning the gap. As DNA, the CDR3 is TGTGCCAGCAGATCAGCCCCGGGGGGAAACACCATATATTTT. Residues: CASRSAPGGNTIYF. Drawing the rest from reference TRBV2 and TRBJ1-3, the complete variable domain is EPEVTQTPSHQVTQMGQEVILRCVPISNHLYFYWYRQILGQKVEFLVSFYNNEISEKSEIFDDQFSVERPDGSNFTLKIRSTKLEDSAMYFCASRSAPGGNTIYFGEGSWLTVV.

This chain uses TRBV6-1 with TRBJ1-2; D is uncertain. Between the trimmed V and J ends, which lost 2 bases and 7 bases, there was a span of 17 bases. CDR1 and CDR2 from the germline V gene are MNHNS and SASEGT. The CDR3 sequence is 15 residues long. This chain's CDR3 is CASSESPKIGSGYTF. The DNA for the CDR3 is TGTGCCAGCAGTGAATCGCCCAAGATCGGGAGTGGCTACACCTTC.

This chain connects TRBV5-4 to TRBJ2-7, with 7 nucleotides matching TRBD1. V lost 7 bases, J lost 0 bases, and 7 bases stayed unmatched. Germline V gene lookup returns CDR1 SGHNT and CDR2 YYREEE (reference sequence). CDR3 size: 14 residues. The CDR3, as DNA: TGTGCCAGCCGACCCTGGGACAGCTCCTACGAGCAGTACTTC. Protein product: CASRPWDSSYEQYF.

This rearrangement joins TRBV20-1 to TRBJ1-1; no definite D call. The CDR3 totals 11 residues. The V gene lost 3 bases and the J gene lost 4 bases, with 6 bases spanning the gap. Germline V gene lookup returns CDR1 DFQATT and CDR2 SNEGSKA (reference sequence). The CDR3 protein is CSAREFTEAFF. The CDR3, as DNA: TGCAGTGCTAGGGAGTTCACTGAAGCTTTCTTT.

This chain joins TRBV18 and TRBJ1-5, with D maybe TRBD1 (6 bases). Trimming took off 5 bases at V and 4 bases at J, with 15 bases between the two ends. Germline assignment: CDR1 KGHSH and CDR2 LQKENI. The CDR3 loop spans 15 amino acids. The CDR3 DNA is TGTGCCAGCTCATCCGACGGGGGGCTAAATCAGCCCCAGCATTTT. Translation gives CASSSDGGLNQPQHF.

J is TRBJ2-3 and V is TRBV27, with 7 bases lining up with TRBD2. Germline CDR1 and CDR2: MNHEY and SMNVEV (reference sequence). This CDR3 is built from 14 residues. The ends lost 2 bases at V and 5 bases at J; junction bases unmatched: 4. In DNA, the CDR3 is TGTGCCAGCAGTTTAGGACTAGTGGTAGATACGCAGTATTTT. Translation: CASSLGLVVDTQYF.

The chain carries TRBV7-2 and TRBJ2-7, with 11 bases identical to TRBD2. This CDR3 has 14 residues. J lost 1 base, V lost 7 bases, and 3 bases had no gene match. CDR1 SGHTA and CDR2 FQGNSA come from the germline V gene. The CDR3, as DNA: TGTGCCAGCACAAGACTAGCGGGGTCCTACGAGCAGTACTTC. This gives the protein CASTRLAGSYEQYF.

The CDR3 loop is CSVEWGTEAFF. The CDR3 bases are TGCAGTGTCGAGTGGGGCACTGAAGCTTTCTTT. J is TRBJ1-1 and V is TRBV20-1; D remains ambiguous. Germline V gene lookup returns CDR1 DFQATT and CDR2 SNEGSKA (reference sequence). V dropped 7 bases and J dropped 4 bases, with 10 bases sitting between them. This CDR3 is built from 11 residues.

This clone showed up just a few times. J is TRBJ1-1 and V is TRBV12-3 or TRBV12-4; no clear D. The V end was cut by 3 bases, the J end by 6 bases, with 5 bases between. The CDR3 totals 11 residues. The DNA for the CDR3 is TGTGCCAGCAGTTTGTCAGCTGAAGCTTTCTTT. Translation gives CASSLSAEAFF.

The chain recombines TRBV7-9 with TRBJ1-1; tentatively, D is TRBD1 (6 bases). There are 16 residues in the CDR3. Germline-derived CDR1 and CDR2 are SEHNR and FQNEAQ (reference sequence). V was pared by 4 bases and J by 4 bases, with 19 bases between. The DNA of the CDR3 is TGTGCCAGCAGCTGGGGGGCGGCCGAGATGAGCACTGAAGCTTTCTTT. Its protein is CASSWGAAEMSTEAFF.

The genes are TRBV7-9 and TRBJ1-6, with TRBD1 matching 7 bases. Trimming at V came to 4 bases and at J to 0 bases, leaving 0 bases not matched to a gene. This CDR3 contains 15 residues. Germline V gives CDR1 SEHNR, CDR2 FQNEAQ (reference sequence). CDR3 bases: TGTGCCAGCAGCTACAGGGGCTCCTATAATTCACCCCTCCACTTT. Translation gives CASSYRGSYNSPLHF.